This T cell receptor (beta chain) emerged from a study of early T cells in non-severe SARS-CoV-2 infection. TCRdb independently ran MiXCR on the 5' RACE reads; one entry per CDR3 protein. The top ten hold approximately 7% of the sample, which has 80,000 to 95,000 distinct CDR3 sequences, 12% seen once. This clonotype was observed at least ten times. Its antigen is undetermined. This CDR3 spans 17 amino acids. Germline CDR1 SGHDN, CDR2 FVKESK. Germline trimming cut 1 base from V and 0 bases from J; bases unmatched to any gene: 4. General study results and limits: Clonotype matching in VDJdb favored anti-spike CD8 responses and did not capture private and CD4 specificities.

J is TRBJ2-1 and V is TRBV14, with TRBD2 matching 9 bases. The sequenced sample consisted of whole blood. This TCR was sampled from an adult who was a healthcare worker with PCR-confirmed SARS-CoV-2 infection or an uninfected control (not recorded which). CDR3 coding DNA: TGTGCCAGCAGCCAAGGTCAAGCGGGAGGCTCCTACAATGAGCAGTTCTTC. Its translation is CASSQGQAGGSYNEQFF.